These 11 T cell receptor beta chains originate from one sample sequenced in a study of sequential checkpoint blockade in melanoma. The assay was immunoSEQ multiplex PCR, and TCRdb's table has in-frame clones only and misses some. The table includes around 19,000 clones, 60% to 80% detected once. Treatment indicated: randomized to nivolumab then ipilimumab (arm A) or the reverse (arm B). Specimen: CD8+ T cells sorted from blood (inferred from file names), collected from a patient given nivolumab and ipilimumab in sequence. Every receptor here comes from a human donor with melanoma.

The table lists this clone with a few counts. The gene calls are TRBV7-9 and TRBJ1-2, with D tentatively TRBD1 (6 bases). V lost 2 bases and J 8 bases, leaving 9 bases between the germline ends. There are 12 residues in the CDR3. CDR1 and CDR2 from the germline V gene are SEHNR and FQNEAQ (reference sequence). The CDR3 nucleotides read TGTGCCAGCAGCTTATACGACAGGGGCTACACCTTC. Encoded protein: CASSLYDRGYTF.

The rearrangement joins TRBV5-6 to TRBJ2-1, with 7 bases matching TRBD1. Germline loops: CDR1 SGHDT, CDR2 YYEEEE. Trimming took 0 bases from V and 0 from J; bases not matched to a gene: 6. The CDR3 loop spans 17 amino acids. CDR3 nucleotides: TGTGCCAGCAGCTTGGCTGGGTCAGGGGGCTCCTACAATGAGCAGTTCTTC. Amino acids: CASSLAGSGGSYNEQFF.

This clone was recorded a few times. This chain links TRBV9 with TRBJ2-6; maybe TRBD2 (6 bases). Per germline, CDR1 SGDLS and CDR2 YYNGEE. CDR3 size: 18 residues. Trimming left V 0 bases short and J 2 bases short, with 15 bases between. The CDR3 nucleotides read TGTGCCAGCAGCGTAGGTCGCGGGGTAGGAACTGGGGCCAACGTCCTGACTTTC. It codes for CASSVGRGVGTGANVLTF.

This clone has only one observation. V usage is TRBV2 and J usage is TRBJ2-3; 7 nucleotides align to TRBD1. V gave up 4 bases and J gave up 6 bases; unmatched junction bases: 7. In germline, CDR1 is SNHLY, CDR2 FYNNEI. This CDR3 is built from 14 residues. CDR3 amino acids: CASSAGGAFDTQYF. The CDR3 coding sequence is TGTGCCAGCAGTGCAGGGGGTGCGTTTGATACGCAGTATTTT.

This sequence joins TRBV4-3 and TRBJ2-3; D might be TRBD2 (5 bases). Between the trimmed V and J ends, which lost 0 bases and 0 bases, there was a span of 13 bases. Germline CDR1 LGHNA, CDR2 YSLEER. This CDR3 contains 17 residues. The CDR3 here is CASSQDRGVTSTDTQYF. Here the CDR3 DNA reads TGCGCCAGCAGCCAAGACCGGGGAGTTACTAGCACAGATACGCAGTATTTT.

V usage is TRBV27 and J usage is TRBJ2-2, with D possibly matching TRBD1 (5 bases). CDR1 MNHEY and CDR2 SMNVEV come from the germline V gene (reference sequence). Trimming removed 6 bases from V and 4 bases from J, with 18 bases in between. The CDR3 has 16 amino acids. CDR3 nucleotide sequence: TGTGCCAGCAGCCCCGAAGCCAGGGCAAGCACCGGGGAGCTGTTTTTT. Protein product: CASSPEARASTGELFF.

This clone was detected only a few times. The chain has TRBV7-9 and TRBJ1-3, with D perhaps matching TRBD1 (5 bases). Germline assignment: CDR1 SEHNR and CDR2 FQNEAQ (reference sequence). Trimming stripped 5 bases from V and 8 bases from J, with 16 bases between. This CDR3 has 14 amino acids. CDR3 DNA: TGTGCCAGCAGCCAAGAGTTAGGGGTGGACACCATATATTTT. Its protein is CASSQELGVDTIYF.

V usage is TRBV28 and J usage is TRBJ2-3, with unresolved D. The CDR3 length is 15 residues. The ends were cut back, 3 bases at V and 6 bases at J, with 16 bases in the middle. Germline lookup yields CDR1 MDHEN and CDR2 SYDVKM. For the CDR3, the DNA is TGTGCCAGCAGTTTCGCCAGGAACAGTGGGGATACGCAGTATTTT. It encodes CASSFARNSGDTQYF.

The J gene is TRBJ2-2, the V gene TRBV27; tentative D call: TRBD2 (5 bases). Trimming took off 10 bases at V and 4 bases at J, with 13 bases between the two ends. The CDR3 contains 13 residues. The germline gives CDR1 MNHEY, CDR2 SMNVEV (reference sequence). The CDR3 sequence: CATKVGITGELFF. CDR3 nucleotides: TGTGCCACCAAGGTCGGGATCACCGGGGAGCTGTTTTTT.

The chain employs TRBV6-5 and TRBJ2-7; perhaps TRBD1 as D (6 bases). The CDR3 runs 14 residues. Germline CDR1 is MNHEY and CDR2 is SVGAGI. V lost 5 bases and J 3 bases, leaving 14 bases between the germline ends. CDR3 coding DNA: TGTGCCAGCAGTGACCCAGGACAGATCTACGAGCAGTACGTC. Its protein is CASSDPGQIYEQYV.

This clone was picked up a small number of times. The J gene is TRBJ1-5, the V gene TRBV6-1, with TRBD1 as a possible D gene (5 bases). CDR1 and CDR2 from the germline V gene are MNHNS and SASEGT. V lost 7 bases and J lost 5, with 15 bases in between. The CDR3 has 14 amino acids. CDR3 sequence reads: CASTDGQGYQPQHF. In nucleotides, the CDR3 is TGTGCCAGCACCGACGGGCAGGGTTATCAGCCCCAGCATTTT.